The rows below give T cell receptor beta chains drawn from one sample of a study of T cell repertoires in cytomegalovirus infection. TCRdb passed the reads through MiXCR, listing each CDR3 protein once. The sample includes about 920,000 distinct CDR3 sequences, about 33% seen only once; the top ten take around 15%. Their target antigens are unknown. Specimen: cultured CD8+ T cells from PBMCs, collected from culture after CMV antigen stimulation. These TCRs come from a human donor in good health (CMV status not recorded). Some clones in this sample may be carry-over from other donors' samples. CDR3s include the opening cysteine and the closing phenylalanine or tryptophan. A D gene is named only where the DNA matches it firmly. Clone size is shown for a subset of rows, as once, few, many or a class of expanded clone.

j_call | v_call | clone_size | d_call | cdr3_aa | cdr3_nt
TRBJ2-7 | TRBV10-3 | few | . | CAISEPGSRDYEQYF | TGTGCCATCAGTGAGCCCGGTTCAAGGGACTACGAGCAGTACTTC
TRBJ2-5 | TRBV7-8 | . | . | CASSPPQGQETQYF | TGTGCCAGCAGCCCGCCGCAGGGCCAAGAGACCCAGTACTTC
TRBJ2-5 | TRBV24-1 | few | . | CATSDGQKETQYF | TGTGCCACCAGTGATGGGCAGAAAGAGACCCAGTACTTC
TRBJ1-5 | TRBV6-1 | . | . | CALKGSGNQPQHF | TGCGCCCTTAAGGGGTCGGGCAATCAGCCCCAGCATTTT
TRBJ1-1 | TRBV4-1 | . | TRBD1 | CASSPTDRGLLNTEAFF | TGCGCCAGCAGCCCAACTGACAGGGGGCTCTTGAACACTGAAGCTTTCTTT
TRBJ2-1 | TRBV27 | . | TRBD2 | CASRRPTSGGEWKSYNEQFF | TGTGCCAGCAGACGCCCGACTAGCGGGGGGGAGTGGAAGTCCTACAATGAGCAGTTCTTC
TRBJ2-5 | TRBV12-3/TRBV12-4 | few | . | CASSLSDGGAETQYF | TGTGCCAGCAGTTTATCTGATGGCGGGGCAGAGACCCAGTACTTC
TRBJ1-5 | TRBV7-8 | . | . | CANSPSQKSNQPQHF | TGTGCCAACAGCCCCAGCCAGAAAAGCAATCAGCCCCAGCATTTT
TRBJ2-1 | TRBV20-1 | once | . | CSARDGSALYNEQFF | TGCAGTGCTAGAGACGGGAGCGCTCTCTACAATGAGCAGTTCTTC
TRBJ1-6 | TRBV12-3/TRBV12-4 | many | . | CASSLASLDFAYNSPLHF | TGTGCCAGCAGTTTAGCCTCCCTAGACTTTGCCTATAATTCACCCCTCCACTTT
TRBJ1-6 | TRBV27 | . | . | CASSAGQLYNSPLHF | TGTGCCAGCAGTGCCGGACAGCTCTATAATTCACCCCTCCACTTT
TRBJ2-3 | TRBV7-3 | . | TRBD2 | CASSFGGGDYTDTQYF | TGTGCCAGCAGCTTCGGGGGGGGTGATTACACAGATACGCAGTATTTT
TRBJ2-3 | TRBV10-3 | . | . | CAISEKERLDTQYF | TGTGCCATCAGTGAGAAAGAAAGATTGGATACGCAGTATTTT
TRBJ1-1 | TRBV27 | . | . | CASSLSGRTGAFF | TGTGCCAGCAGTTTATCGGGCCGAACCGGGGCTTTCTTT
TRBJ2-1 | TRBV6-6 | few | TRBD1 | CASSEPSGTGDNEQFF | TGTGCCAGCAGTGAGCCGTCCGGGACAGGGGACAATGAGCAGTTCTTC
TRBJ2-7 | TRBV7-9 | . | . | CASSPRGLYEQYF | TGTGCCAGCAGCCCCAGGGGTCTCTACGAGCAGTACTTC
TRBJ2-7 | TRBV11-3 | . | TRBD2 | CASSPRTSKEQYF | TGTGCCAGCAGCCCCAGGACTAGCAAGGAGCAGTACTTC
TRBJ2-2 | TRBV4-3 | . | . | CASSHRRGGELFF | TGCGCCAGCAGCCATCGTCGGGGCGGGGAGCTGTTTTTT
TRBJ2-1 | TRBV2 | . | TRBD2 | CASTGTRNEQFF | TGTGCCAGTACCGGGACTAGGAATGAGCAGTTCTTC
TRBJ2-3 | TRBV7-1 | . | TRBD2 | CASSPTSGGTFTDTQYF | TGTGCCAGCAGCCCGACTAGCGGGGGGACATTCACAGATACGCAGTATTTT
TRBJ2-4 | TRBV5-6 | . | . | CASSLVRGAGKNIQYF | TGTGCCAGCAGCCTCGTCCGGGGGGCTGGCAAAAACATTCAGTACTTC
TRBJ1-1 | TRBV6-5 | few | TRBD1 | CASSAYRGEFMNTEAFF | TGTGCCAGCAGTGCCTACAGGGGCGAGTTCATGAACACTGAAGCTTTCTTT
TRBJ1-6 | TRBV12-3/TRBV12-4 | . | . | CASSLAWQGPSSYNSPLHF | TGTGCCAGCAGTTTAGCTTGGCAGGGCCCTAGCTCCTATAATTCACCCCTCCACTTT
TRBJ2-5 | TRBV2 | . | . | CATLSKGPETQYF | TGTGCCACCTTGTCTAAGGGACCAGAGACCCAGTACTTC
TRBJ2-2 | TRBV7-9 | few | . | CASPRHSPGELFF | TGTGCCAGCCCCCGCCACTCTCCCGGGGAGCTGTTTTTT
TRBJ2-6 | TRBV12-3/TRBV12-4 | few | TRBD1 | CASSPPVRDRRFWGANVLTF | TGTGCCAGCAGTCCCCCGGTGCGGGACAGGAGGTTTTGGGGGGCCAACGTCCTGACTTTC
TRBJ1-4 | TRBV13 | . | TRBD1 | CASSFQGAGATNEKLFF | TGTGCCAGCAGCTTTCAGGGGGCAGGGGCAACTAATGAAAAACTGTTTTTT
TRBJ2-4 | TRBV6-1 | many | . | CASRDSYSISAKNIQYF | TGTGCCAGCAGGGACAGTTACTCAATCTCAGCCAAAAACATTCAGTACTTC
TRBJ2-1 | TRBV6-4 | once | TRBD2 | CASSETGGGSYNEQFF | TGTGCCAGCAGTGAAACGGGGGGTGGCTCCTACAATGAGCAGTTCTTC
TRBJ1-5 | TRBV27 | . | . | CASRTGLSQPQHF | TGTGCCAGCAGAACAGGGCTTAGTCAGCCCCAGCATTTT
TRBJ1-2 | TRBV11-2 | . | . | CASSLAGGVYGYTF | TGTGCCAGCAGCTTAGCGGGGGGCGTCTATGGCTACACCTTC
TRBJ1-1 | TRBV6-6 | . | . | CASSYLTQGNTEAFF | TGTGCCAGCAGTTACTTGACACAGGGGAACACTGAAGCTTTCTTT
TRBJ1-4 | TRBV13 | . | TRBD1 | CASRTTGGSLLTTNEKLFF | TGTGCCAGCAGGACCACAGGGGGCTCACTCCTAACAACTAATGAAAAACTGTTTTTT
TRBJ1-2 | TRBV6-6 | many | . | CASSPHRGGGEGYTF | TGTGCCAGCAGCCCTCACCGGGGGGGCGGAGAAGGCTACACCTTC
TRBJ1-1 | TRBV6-5 | once | . | CASSYSGSENTEAFF | TGTGCCAGCAGTTACTCGGGTTCGGAGAACACTGAAGCTTTCTTT
TRBJ2-6 | TRBV5-4 | . | . | CASSFPRTLPSGANVLTF | TGTGCCAGCAGCTTCCCGAGGACACTTCCCTCTGGGGCCAACGTCCTGACTTTC
TRBJ2-3 | TRBV27 | . | TRBD1 | CVSSLSRTGSTDTQYF | TGTGTCAGCAGCTTGTCCAGGACAGGCAGCACAGATACGCAGTATTTT
TRBJ2-1 | TRBV7-9 | few | TRBD2 | CASSSFSGGSYNEQFF | TGTGCCAGCAGCTCGTTTAGCGGGGGCTCCTACAATGAGCAGTTCTTC
TRBJ2-3 | TRBV7-9 | . | TRBD2 | CASSTDPWTSGGRTDTQYF | TGTGCCAGCAGCACAGACCCCTGGACTAGCGGGGGGCGCACAGATACGCAGTATTTT
TRBJ2-5 | TRBV19 | . | . | CASSIDRAPGSTQYF | TGTGCCAGTAGTATAGATCGGGCACCCGGATCGACCCAGTACTTC
TRBJ1-5 | TRBV27 | . | . | CASSPLDRGWVDF | TGTGCCAGCAGTCCGCTAGATAGGGGGTGGGTTGATTTT
TRBJ1-6 | TRBV28 | few | . | CASSLFSPLHF | TGTGCCAGCAGTTTATTTTCACCCCTCCACTTT